This T cell receptor (beta chain) comes out of a study of tumor-infiltrating lymphocytes in primary liver carcinoma. On the study more broadly: Enrolled patients were male and female, aged 30 to 69 years.

Using a constant-region primer together with ProtoScript II reverse transcriptase, TCR beta cDNA was made from about 500 ng of total RNA. TCR beta libraries came from three nested multiplex PCR rounds using slightly modified ARM-PCR. The opening two PCR rounds, around 9 cycles each, paired TRBV1-TRBV30 forward primers with a C-beta reverse primer. TCRdb re-analysed the multiplex PCR reads in MiXCR, keeping a single row per CDR3 protein. This table has fewer than 250,000 distinct CDR3 sequences, almost 65% appearing once. As to this clonotype: A much larger clone is a single base away; this may be a read error.

Researchers drew blood RNA from unsorted whole blood and extracted germline DNA as well. The CDR3 runs 14 residues. Germline V gene data show CDR1 as SEHNR and CDR2 as FQNEAQ (reference sequence). This sequence was found in a woman aged 55 to 70 with primary liver carcinoma and hepatitis B virus infection. The rearrangement uses TRBV7-9 and TRBJ1-1; TRBD1 matches 7 bases. The sample comprised peripheral blood. CDR3 in DNA: TGTGCCAGCAGCTTACAGGGGGGACACACTGAAGCTCTCTTT. It yields the protein CASSLQGGHTEALF.